These 29 T cell receptor beta chains were all obtained from the same sample, sequenced in a study of control samples from healthy donors and cancer patients. Produced via immunoSEQ multiplex PCR; TCRdb's table is partial and in-frame only. The repertoire holds about 130,000 clones, with 75% to 95% as singletons. Sequences were obtained from blood. The receptors originated from a man aged 40-55 years in good health.

A note on this clone: Other DNA sequences in the sample encode the same CDR3. The gene calls are TRBV4-1 and TRBJ1-2; D might be TRBD1 (5 bases). The CDR3 extends over 15 amino acids. Trimming cost V 1 base and J 6 bases, with 15 bases left between them. The V gene's germline CDR1 is MGHRA and CDR2 YSYEKL. The CDR3 DNA is TGCGCCAGCAGCCAAGTAGTATACGGGACGGATGGCTACACCTTC. Translation gives CASSQVVYGTDGYTF.

The genes are TRBV12-3 or TRBV12-4 and TRBJ2-7; 7 nucleotides agree with TRBD1. CDR3 length: 13 residues. The trim removed 6 bases at V and 3 bases at J, leaving 5 bases unmatched. The CDR3 is CASSLNRGYEQYF. In nucleotides, the CDR3 is TGTGCCAGCAGCCTAAACAGGGGCTACGAGCAGTACTTC.

The chain couples TRBV6-5 to TRBJ1-3; the D gene is possibly TRBD1 (5 bases). Germline loops: CDR1 MNHEY, CDR2 SVGAGI. The V end lost 8 bases, the J end lost 0 bases, and 11 bases lay between the germline ends. The CDR3 contains 14 residues. The DNA for the CDR3 is TGTGCCAGCGGTCGCGGGGGCTCTGGAAACACCATATATTTT. It encodes CASGRGGSGNTIYF.

The rearrangement joins TRBV2 to TRBJ1-2, with 9 bases matching TRBD1. There are 14 residues in the CDR3. From germline, CDR1 is SNHLY and CDR2 FYNNEI. V lost 1 base to trimming and J lost 8 bases; unmatched junction nucleotides: 5. CDR3 sequence: CASSEGGQGTGYTF. The CDR3 DNA sequence: TGTGCCAGCAGTGAAGGGGGACAGGGTACCGGCTACACCTTC.

The V gene is TRBV30, the J gene TRBJ2-1; D is uncertain. This CDR3 is 12 amino acids long. The V end was cut by 8 bases, the J end by 5 bases, with 13 bases between. Germline assignment: CDR1 GTSNPN and CDR2 SVGIG (reference sequence). CDR3 region: CALGGNHNEQFF. The CDR3 bases are TGTGCCCTAGGTGGGAACCACAATGAGCAGTTCTTC.

The chain joins TRBV13 to TRBJ2-2; weak D call: TRBD2 (5 bases). CDR3 length: 15 amino acids. CDR1 and CDR2 from the germline V gene are PRHDT and FYEKMQ (reference sequence). V was cut by 1 base and J by 2 bases, with 8 bases left in between. The CDR3, as DNA: TGTGCCAGCAGCTTAGACGGGGTTAACACCGGGGAGCTGTTTTTT. It specifies CASSLDGVNTGELFF.

The CDR3 loop is CASSNPGLVHTQYF. The DNA of the CDR3 is TGTGCCAGCAGCAACCCGGGACTAGTACATACGCAGTATTTT. The chain recombines TRBV4-2 with TRBJ2-3; TRBD2 matches at 8 bases. With V trimmed by 5 bases and J by 7 bases, 8 bases remained unmatched. This CDR3 has 14 amino acids. The V gene's germline CDR1 is LGHNA and CDR2 YNFKEQ.

This chain links TRBV29-1 with TRBJ2-4; D is undetermined. Germline lookup yields CDR1 SQVTM and CDR2 ANQGSEA. This CDR3 contains 15 residues. The V end was cut by 0 bases, the J end by 2 bases, with 11 bases between. CDR3 loop: CSVEETSRPKNIQYF. The CDR3 coding sequence is TGCAGCGTTGAAGAGACCTCCAGGCCCAAAAACATTCAGTACTTC.

The chain recombines TRBV11-2 with TRBJ1-2; 7 nucleotides agree with TRBD1. The V gene end was trimmed by 1 base and the J gene end by 8 bases; junction bases not matched to a gene: 7. The CDR3 has 14 amino acids. Germline values: CDR1 SGHAT, CDR2 FQNNGV. The CDR3 DNA follows: TGTGCCAGCAGCTTAGGAGCCAGGGGGTACGGCTACACCTTC. Encoded protein: CASSLGARGYGYTF.

The chain combines TRBV15 with TRBJ2-3, with 8 bases that match TRBD1. Losses at the gene ends were 0 bases for V and 3 bases for J; bases not matched to a gene: 5. The CDR3 has 16 amino acids. Per germline, CDR1 LNHNV and CDR2 YYDKDF (reference sequence). The CDR3 bases are TGTGCCACCAGCAGAGATCCAGGACAGGGAACAGATACGCAGTATTTT. Its protein product is CATSRDPGQGTDTQYF.

This chain uses TRBV4-2 with TRBJ2-5; 10 bases agree with TRBD1. The junction had 5 bases not matched to a gene; V was cut back by 0 bases and J by 4 bases. Looked up from germline, CDR1 is LGHNA and CDR2 is YNFKEQ. This CDR3 contains 16 residues. CDR3 region: CASSQDWGQGSETQYF. DNA for the CDR3: TGTGCCAGCAGCCAAGACTGGGGACAGGGGTCAGAGACCCAGTACTTC.

The chain carries TRBV6-5 and TRBJ1-4, with no clear D. This CDR3 is 16 amino acids long. Germline V gene lookup returns CDR1 MNHEY and CDR2 SVGAGI. The V and J ends lost 0 bases and 5 bases respectively, with 13 bases between them. CDR3 DNA: TGTGCCAGCAGTTACTCTACGACCGTAGAGAATGAAAAACTGTTTTTT. It codes for CASSYSTTVENEKLFF.

The J gene is TRBJ1-5, the V gene TRBV28; 8 bases align to TRBD1. J was trimmed by 3 bases and V by 1 base; bases with no gene match: 5. Germline-derived CDR1 and CDR2 are MDHEN and SYDVKM. The CDR3 is 16 amino acids. CDR3 residues: CASSLYPGGYNQPQHF. The CDR3 nucleotides are TGTGCCAGCAGTTTATACCCAGGGGGCTACAATCAGCCCCAGCATTTT.

The chain combines TRBV19 with TRBJ2-1; tentatively, D is TRBD2 (5 bases). V dropped 6 bases and J dropped 1 base, with 16 bases sitting between them. Germline V gene lookup returns CDR1 LNHDA and CDR2 SQIVND (reference sequence). There are 16 residues in the CDR3. The CDR3 DNA sequence: TGTGCCAGTAGCAATGGCGGCGGAGGATCCTACAATGAGCAGTTCTTC. As protein: CASSNGGGGSYNEQFF. Looking up the rest from reference TRBV19 and TRBJ2-1 gives the full variable domain: DGGITQSPKYLFRKEGQNVTLSCEQNLNHDAMYWYRQDPGQGLRLIYYSQIVNDFQKGDIAEGYSVSREKKESFPLTVTSAQKNPTAFYLCASSNGGGGSYNEQFFGPGTRLTVL.

This clone was counted once. J is TRBJ2-2 and V is TRBV6-1, with D perhaps given as TRBD1 or TRBD2 (6 bases each). The germline V gene has CDR1 MNHNS and CDR2 SASEGT. V shed 0 bases and J shed 6 bases, with 14 bases lying between them. The CDR3 covers 16 residues. CDR3 in amino acids: CASSEARRGWSGELFF. CDR3 in DNA: TGTGCCAGCAGTGAAGCTAGGAGGGGGTGGTCCGGGGAGCTGTTTTTT.

V is TRBV18 and J is TRBJ2-7, with D uncertain. The CDR3 spans 12 residues. The ends were cut back, 0 bases at V and 3 bases at J, with 3 bases in the middle. Germline V gene lookup returns CDR1 KGHSH and CDR2 LQKENI. The CDR3 loop is CASSPPGYEQYF. The CDR3 DNA sequence: TGTGCCAGCTCACCACCGGGCTACGAGCAGTACTTC.

A word on this clone: The sample contains more than one DNA sequence encoding this CDR3. The chain couples TRBV2 to TRBJ1-1; possible D gene TRBD1, 5 bases. The V gene lost 9 bases and the J gene lost 8 bases, with 25 bases spanning the gap. The CDR3 is 15 amino acids. CDR1 and CDR2 (germline): SNHLY, FYNNEI. The CDR3 region is CASRITWVGAAEAFF. CDR3 bases: TGTGCCAGTAGAATCACTTGGGTAGGGGCAGCCGAAGCTTTCTTT.

The chain links TRBV19 to TRBJ1-6; D is unclear. Germline values: CDR1 LNHDA, CDR2 SQIVND (reference sequence). The CDR3 is made up of 14 amino acids. Trimming left V 9 bases short and J 0 bases short, with 9 bases between. The CDR3 is CARYSGSYNSPLHF. As DNA, the CDR3 is TGTGCCAGATACAGCGGCTCCTATAATTCACCCCTCCACTTT.

The chain recombines TRBV30 with TRBJ1-5, with D possibly being TRBD1 (5 bases). Deletions cut 0 bases from V and 4 bases from J, with 16 bases between. In germline, CDR1 is GTSNPN, CDR2 SVGIG (reference sequence). The CDR3 has 16 residues. CDR3 region: CAWSVRRGSQNQPQHF. Here the CDR3 DNA reads TGTGCCTGGAGTGTACGAAGGGGTTCACAGAATCAGCCCCAGCATTTT.

The chain combines TRBV5-1 with TRBJ2-3, with D hard to call. Germline CDR1 and CDR2: SGHRS and YFSETQ. V dropped 0 bases and J dropped 7 bases, with 12 bases sitting between them. The CDR3 is 14 amino acids. CDR3 residues: CASSLEQAPYTQYF. The CDR3 nucleotides read TGCGCCAGCAGCTTGGAGCAGGCCCCTTATACGCAGTATTTT.

The chain has TRBV7-9 and TRBJ2-7; D may be TRBD2 (6 bases). Germline assignment: CDR1 SEHNR and CDR2 FQNEAQ (reference sequence). This CDR3 has 13 residues. Trimming took off 5 bases at V and 6 bases at J, with 14 bases between the two ends. CDR3 residues: CASSGPLRGEQYF. The CDR3 DNA follows: TGTGCCAGCAGCGGACCTTTGCGGGGCGAGCAGTACTTC.

This clone has just a few counts. This rearrangement joins TRBV5-5 to TRBJ1-6, with TRBD1 as a possible D gene (6 bases). Trimming cost V 4 bases and J 9 bases, with 17 bases left between them. The CDR3 is made up of 15 amino acids. Germline lookup yields CDR1 SGHKS and CDR2 YYEKEE (reference sequence). CDR3 protein: CASSASGAVISPLHF. Here the CDR3 DNA reads TGTGCCAGCAGCGCCTCGGGGGCCGTTATTTCACCCCTCCACTTT.

The J gene is TRBJ2-1, the V gene TRBV6-6; perhaps D is TRBD1 or TRBD2 (5 bases each). This CDR3 region has 11 residues. The V gene lost 10 bases and the J gene lost 15 bases, with 19 bases spanning the gap. Germline CDR1 MNHNY, CDR2 SVGAGI (reference sequence). The CDR3 DNA reads TGTGCCACCCTGGGACCCCCCGAAGTGTTCTTC. Translation gives CATLGPPEVFF.

The V gene is TRBV30, the J gene TRBJ1-6; maybe TRBD1 (5 bases). The CDR3 spans 17 residues. Trimming shortened V by 6 bases and J by 0 bases, and 18 bases separated the two germline ends. Germline V gives CDR1 GTSNPN, CDR2 SVGIG (reference sequence). CDR3 DNA: TGTGCCTGCCAAAAGTCGGGGGAATACTCCTATAATTCACCCCTCCACTTT. This sequence encodes CACQKSGEYSYNSPLHF.

The genes are TRBV7-6 and TRBJ2-5; D call uncertain. Trimming stripped 4 bases from V and 3 bases from J, with 3 bases between. This CDR3 is built from 11 residues. Germline loops: CDR1 SGHVS, CDR2 FNYEAQ. The CDR3 bases are TGTGCCAGCAGCTCGGAAGAGACCCAGTACTTC. The encoded protein is CASSSEETQYF. Filled out from reference TRBV7-6 and TRBJ2-5, the complete variable domain reads GAGVSQSPRYKVTKRGQDVALRCDPISGHVSLYWYRQALGQGPEFLTYFNYEAQQDKSGLPNDRFSAERPEGSISTLTIQRTEQRDSAMYRCASSSEETQYFGPGTRLLVL.

The V call is TRBV30, the J call TRBJ1-2; the match to TRBD1 covers 8 bases. J was trimmed by 2 bases and V by 5 bases; bases with no gene match: 4. The V gene's germline CDR1 is GTSNPN and CDR2 SVGIG (reference sequence). This CDR3 region has 13 residues. The CDR3 protein is CAWGQGLNYGYTF. The CDR3 DNA reads TGTGCCTGGGGACAGGGTTTGAACTATGGCTACACCTTC. The full variable domain, in which reference TRBV30 and TRBJ1-2 provide the parts outside the CDR3, is SQTIHQWPATLVQPVGSPLSLECTVEGTSNPNLYWYRQAAGRGLQLLFYSVGIGQISSEVPQNLSASRPQDRQFILSSKKLLLSDSGFYLCAWGQGLNYGYTFGSGTRLTVV.

CDR3 coding DNA: TGTGCCAGCAGTCCACCAGGGATAATGAACACTGAAGCTTTCTTT. Residues: CASSPPGIMNTEAFF. The V gene is TRBV28, the J gene TRBJ1-1; possibly TRBD1 for D (5 bases). This CDR3 spans 15 amino acids. From germline, CDR1 is MDHEN and CDR2 SYDVKM. Trimming took 5 bases from V and 0 from J, leaving 13 bases between them.

The chain recombines TRBV10-3 with TRBJ2-2; D may match TRBD1 or TRBD2 (5 bases each). Trimming removed 6 bases at V and 3 bases at J, with 11 bases between. CDR1 and CDR2 from the germline V gene are ENHRY and SYGVKD. The length of the CDR3 is 14 residues. The CDR3 reads CAIRARGDTGELFF. CDR3 sequence (DNA): TGTGCCATCAGGGCCAGAGGGGACACCGGGGAGCTGTTTTTT.

The chain carries TRBV3-1 (or the pseudogene TRBV3-2) and TRBJ2-2, with 11 bases identical to TRBD2. The junction had 13 bases not matched to a gene; V was cut back by 5 bases and J by 5 bases. There are 18 residues in the CDR3. Germline CDR1 is LGHDT and CDR2 is YNNKEL (reference sequence). The DNA of the CDR3 is TGTGCCAGCAGCTACCAATTACTAGCGGGGGCCGGAACCGGGGAGCTGTTTTTT. Translated, it gives CASSYQLLAGAGTGELFF.